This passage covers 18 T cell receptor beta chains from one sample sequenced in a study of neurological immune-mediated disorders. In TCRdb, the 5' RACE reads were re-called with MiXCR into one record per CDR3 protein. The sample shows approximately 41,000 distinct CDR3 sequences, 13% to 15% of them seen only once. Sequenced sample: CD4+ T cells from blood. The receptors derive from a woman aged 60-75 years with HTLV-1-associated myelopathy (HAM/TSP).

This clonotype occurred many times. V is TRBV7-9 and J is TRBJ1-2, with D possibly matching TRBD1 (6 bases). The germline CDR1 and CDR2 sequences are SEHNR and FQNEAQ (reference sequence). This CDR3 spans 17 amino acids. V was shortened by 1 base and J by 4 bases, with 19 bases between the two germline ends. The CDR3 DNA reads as TGTGCCAGCAGCTTAGATGGGGACACCTGGATTCCCTATGGCTACACCTTC. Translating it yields CASSLDGDTWIPYGYTF.

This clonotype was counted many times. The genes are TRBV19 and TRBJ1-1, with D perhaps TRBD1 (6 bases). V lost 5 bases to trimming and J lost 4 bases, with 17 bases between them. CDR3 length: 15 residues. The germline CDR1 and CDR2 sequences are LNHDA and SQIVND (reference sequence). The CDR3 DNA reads TGTGCCAGTAGTCTGGCGACAGGTATTAGCACTGAAGCTTTCTTT. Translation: CASSLATGISTEAFF.

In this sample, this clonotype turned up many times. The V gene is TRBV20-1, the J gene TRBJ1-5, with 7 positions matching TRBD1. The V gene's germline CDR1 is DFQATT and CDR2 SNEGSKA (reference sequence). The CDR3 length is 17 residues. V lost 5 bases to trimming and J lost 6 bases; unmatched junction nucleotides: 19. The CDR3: CSAGRQGWVLGAQPQHF. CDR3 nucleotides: TGCAGTGCTGGGAGACAGGGCTGGGTCTTAGGCGCTCAGCCCCAGCATTTT.

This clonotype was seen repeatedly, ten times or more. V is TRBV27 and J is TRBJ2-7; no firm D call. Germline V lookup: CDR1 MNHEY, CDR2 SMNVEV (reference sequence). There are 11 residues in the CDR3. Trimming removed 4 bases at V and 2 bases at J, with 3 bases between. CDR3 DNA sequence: TGTGCCAGCAGTTCGGCCTACGAGCAGTACTTC. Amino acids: CASSSAYEQYF.

CDR3 bases: TGCAGTGCTAGAGGAGAGGGGACTGCAGATACGCAGTATTTT. Translated, it gives CSARGEGTADTQYF. The V call is TRBV20-1, the J call TRBJ2-3; possible D gene TRBD2, 6 bases. The V gene lost 1 base and the J gene lost 4 bases, with 12 bases spanning the gap. Germline lookup yields CDR1 DFQATT and CDR2 SNEGSKA (reference sequence). The CDR3 length is 14 residues.

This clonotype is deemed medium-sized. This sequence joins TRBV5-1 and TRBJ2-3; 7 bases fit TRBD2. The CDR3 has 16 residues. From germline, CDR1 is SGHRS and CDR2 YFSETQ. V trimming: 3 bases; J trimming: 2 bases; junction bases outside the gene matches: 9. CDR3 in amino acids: CASSSGLEQYTDTQYF. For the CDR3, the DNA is TGCGCCAGCAGCTCAGGACTAGAACAGTACACAGATACGCAGTATTTT.

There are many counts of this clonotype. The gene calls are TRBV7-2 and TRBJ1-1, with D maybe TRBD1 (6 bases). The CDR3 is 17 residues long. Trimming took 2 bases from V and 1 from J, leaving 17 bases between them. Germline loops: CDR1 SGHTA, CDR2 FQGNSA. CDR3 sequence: CASSLLRNRVPNTEAFF. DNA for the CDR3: TGTGCCAGCAGCTTACTTAGGAACAGGGTCCCGAACACTGAAGCTTTCTTT. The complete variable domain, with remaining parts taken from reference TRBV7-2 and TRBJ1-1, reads GAGVSQSPSNKVTEKGKDVELRCDPISGHTALYWYRQSLGQGLEFLIYFQGNSAPDKSGLPSDRFSAERTGGSVSTLTIQRTQQEDSAVYLCASSLLRNRVPNTEAFFGQGTRLTVV.

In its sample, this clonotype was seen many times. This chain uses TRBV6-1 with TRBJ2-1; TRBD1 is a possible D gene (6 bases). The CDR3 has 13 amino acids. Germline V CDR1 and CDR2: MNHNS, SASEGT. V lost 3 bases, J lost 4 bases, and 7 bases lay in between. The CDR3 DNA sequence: TGTGCCAGCAGTGACCAGGGGTACAATGAGCAGTTCTTC. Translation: CASSDQGYNEQFF.

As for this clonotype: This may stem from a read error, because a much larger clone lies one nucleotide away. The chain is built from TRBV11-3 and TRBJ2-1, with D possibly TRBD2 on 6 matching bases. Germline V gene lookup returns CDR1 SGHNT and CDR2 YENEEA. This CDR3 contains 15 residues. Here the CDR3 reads CASSSGTVTYNEKFF. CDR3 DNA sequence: TGTGCCAGCAGCTCCGGGACTGTAACCTACAATGAGAAGTTCTTC.

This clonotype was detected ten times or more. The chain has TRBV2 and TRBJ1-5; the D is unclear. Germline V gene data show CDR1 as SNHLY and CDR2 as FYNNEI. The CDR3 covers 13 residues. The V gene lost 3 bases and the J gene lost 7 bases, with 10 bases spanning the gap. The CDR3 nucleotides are TGTGCCAGCAGTGACTGGGCACCCCAGCCCCAGCATTTT. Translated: CASSDWAPQPQHF.

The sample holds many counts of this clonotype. This chain's CDR3 is CASSSQGVDTEAFF. DNA for the CDR3: TGCGCCAGCAGCTCGCAGGGGGTTGACACTGAAGCTTTCTTT. The V and J genes are TRBV5-1 and TRBJ1-1; 7 bases align to TRBD1. The germline V gene encodes CDR1 SGHRS and CDR2 YFSETQ. J lost 3 bases, V lost 3 bases, and 5 bases had no gene match. The CDR3 extends over 14 amino acids.

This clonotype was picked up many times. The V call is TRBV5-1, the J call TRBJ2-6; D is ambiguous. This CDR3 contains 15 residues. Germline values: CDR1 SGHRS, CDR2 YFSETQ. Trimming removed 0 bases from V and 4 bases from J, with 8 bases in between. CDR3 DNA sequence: TGCGCCAGCAGCTTGGCAGCAACAGGGGCCAACGTCCTGACTTTC. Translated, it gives CASSLAATGANVLTF.

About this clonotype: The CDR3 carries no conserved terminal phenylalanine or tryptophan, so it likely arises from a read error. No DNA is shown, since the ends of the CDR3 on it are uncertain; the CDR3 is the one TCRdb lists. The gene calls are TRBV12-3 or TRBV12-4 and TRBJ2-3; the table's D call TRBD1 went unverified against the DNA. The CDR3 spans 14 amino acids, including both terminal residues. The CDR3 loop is CAIKGGISTDTQDV.

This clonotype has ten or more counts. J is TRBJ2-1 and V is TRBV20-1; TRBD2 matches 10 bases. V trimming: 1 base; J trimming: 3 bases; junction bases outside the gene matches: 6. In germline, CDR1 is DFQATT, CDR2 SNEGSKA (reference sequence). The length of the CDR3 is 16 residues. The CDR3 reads CSARGTSGPHYNEQFF. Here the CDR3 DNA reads TGCAGTGCTAGAGGGACTAGCGGACCCCACTACAATGAGCAGTTCTTC.

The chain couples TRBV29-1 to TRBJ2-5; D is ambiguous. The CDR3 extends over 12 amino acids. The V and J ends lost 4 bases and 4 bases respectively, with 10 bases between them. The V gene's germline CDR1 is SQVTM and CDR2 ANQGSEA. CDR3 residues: CSVGRVTETQYF. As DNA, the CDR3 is TGCAGCGTTGGTAGGGTCACAGAGACCCAGTACTTC.

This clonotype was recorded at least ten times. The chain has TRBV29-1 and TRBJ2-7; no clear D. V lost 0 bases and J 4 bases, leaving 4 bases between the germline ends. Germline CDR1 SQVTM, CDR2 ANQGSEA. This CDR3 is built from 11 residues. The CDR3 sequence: CSVEDSYEQYF. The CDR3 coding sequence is TGCAGCGTTGAAGATTCTTACGAGCAGTACTTC.

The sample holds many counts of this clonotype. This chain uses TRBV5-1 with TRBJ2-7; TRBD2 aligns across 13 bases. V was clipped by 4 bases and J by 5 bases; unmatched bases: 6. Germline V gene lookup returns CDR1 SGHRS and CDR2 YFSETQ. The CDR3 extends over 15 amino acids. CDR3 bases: TGCGCCAGCAGCCCAACTAGCGGGGGGGCGGACGAGCAGTACTTC. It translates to CASSPTSGGADEQYF.

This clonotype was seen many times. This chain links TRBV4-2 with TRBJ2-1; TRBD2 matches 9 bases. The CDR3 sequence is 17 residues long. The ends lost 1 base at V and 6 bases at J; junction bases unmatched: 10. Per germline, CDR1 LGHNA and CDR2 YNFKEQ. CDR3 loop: CASSQVAGGLAGNEQFF. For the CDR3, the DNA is TGTGCCAGCAGCCAAGTCGCGGGGGGGCTTGCAGGCAATGAGCAGTTCTTC.